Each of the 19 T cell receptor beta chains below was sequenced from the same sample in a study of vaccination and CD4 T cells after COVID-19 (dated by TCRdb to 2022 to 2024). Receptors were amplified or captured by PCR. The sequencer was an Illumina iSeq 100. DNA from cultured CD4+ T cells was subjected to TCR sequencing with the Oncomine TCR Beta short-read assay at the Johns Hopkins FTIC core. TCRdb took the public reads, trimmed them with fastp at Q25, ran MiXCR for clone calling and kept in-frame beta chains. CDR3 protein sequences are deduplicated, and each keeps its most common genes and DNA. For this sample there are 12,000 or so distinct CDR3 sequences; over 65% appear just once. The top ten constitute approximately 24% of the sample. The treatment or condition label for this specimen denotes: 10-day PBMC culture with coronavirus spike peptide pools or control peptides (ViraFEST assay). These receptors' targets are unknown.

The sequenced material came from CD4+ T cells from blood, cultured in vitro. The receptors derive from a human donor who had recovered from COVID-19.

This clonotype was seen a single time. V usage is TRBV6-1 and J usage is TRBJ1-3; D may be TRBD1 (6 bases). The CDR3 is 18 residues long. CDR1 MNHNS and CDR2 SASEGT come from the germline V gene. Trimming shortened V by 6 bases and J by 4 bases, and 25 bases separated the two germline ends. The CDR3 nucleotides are TGTGCCAGCAGGGGACAACTTCGAAGGGGGGCACAGGGAAACACCATATATTTT. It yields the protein CASRGQLRRGAQGNTIYF.

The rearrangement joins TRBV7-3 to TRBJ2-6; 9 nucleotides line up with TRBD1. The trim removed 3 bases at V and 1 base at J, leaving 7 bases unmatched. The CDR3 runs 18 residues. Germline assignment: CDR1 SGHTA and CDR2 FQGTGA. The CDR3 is CASSFSGTGLSGANVLTF. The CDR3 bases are TGTGCCAGCAGCTTCTCTGGGACAGGGCTATCTGGGGCCAACGTCCTGACTTTC.

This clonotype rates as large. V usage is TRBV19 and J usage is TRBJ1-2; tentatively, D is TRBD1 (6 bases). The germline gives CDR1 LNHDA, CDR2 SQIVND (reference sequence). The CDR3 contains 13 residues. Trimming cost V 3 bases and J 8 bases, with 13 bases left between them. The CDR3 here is CASSIVRGFGYTF. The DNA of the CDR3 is TGTGCCAGTAGTATCGTTAGGGGGTTCGGCTACACCTTC.

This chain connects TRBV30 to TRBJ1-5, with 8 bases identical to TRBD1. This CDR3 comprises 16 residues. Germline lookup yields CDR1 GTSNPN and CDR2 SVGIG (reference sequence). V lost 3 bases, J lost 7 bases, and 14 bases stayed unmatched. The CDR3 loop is CAWRGSGTGLWQPQHF. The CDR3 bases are TGTGCCTGGAGGGGCAGTGGGACAGGCCTTTGGCAGCCCCAGCATTTT.

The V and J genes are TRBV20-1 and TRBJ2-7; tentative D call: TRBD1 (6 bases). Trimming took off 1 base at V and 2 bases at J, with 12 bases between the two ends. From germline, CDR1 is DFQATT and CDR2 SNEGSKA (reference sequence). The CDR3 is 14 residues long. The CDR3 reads CSARAGTPPYEQYF. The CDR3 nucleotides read TGCAGTGCTAGAGCTGGGACACCGCCCTACGAGCAGTACTTC.

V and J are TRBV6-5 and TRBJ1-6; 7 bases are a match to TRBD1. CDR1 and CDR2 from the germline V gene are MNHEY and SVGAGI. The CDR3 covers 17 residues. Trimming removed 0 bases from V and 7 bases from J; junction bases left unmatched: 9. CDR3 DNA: TGTGCCAGCAGTTACTCAGACAGGGAACGGTCAAATTCACCCCTCCACTTT. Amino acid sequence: CASSYSDRERSNSPLHF.

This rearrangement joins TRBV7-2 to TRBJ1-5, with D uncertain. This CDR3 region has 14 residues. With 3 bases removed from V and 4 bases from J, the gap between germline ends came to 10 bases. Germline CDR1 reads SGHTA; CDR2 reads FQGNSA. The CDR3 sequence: CASSFGNGNQPQHF. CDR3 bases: TGTGCCAGCAGCTTTGGAAACGGAAATCAGCCCCAGCATTTT.

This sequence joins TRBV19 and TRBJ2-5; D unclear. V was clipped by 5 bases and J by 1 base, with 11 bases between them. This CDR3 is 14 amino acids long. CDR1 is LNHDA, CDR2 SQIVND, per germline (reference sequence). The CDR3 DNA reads TGTGCCAGTAGTGCGTCTTCTGCCCAAGAGACCCAGTACTTC. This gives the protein CASSASSAQETQYF.

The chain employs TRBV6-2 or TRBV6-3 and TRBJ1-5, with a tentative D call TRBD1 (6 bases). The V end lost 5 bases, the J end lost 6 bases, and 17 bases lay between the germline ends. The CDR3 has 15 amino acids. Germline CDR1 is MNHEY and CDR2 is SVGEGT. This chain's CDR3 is CASSPDRLRGQPQHF. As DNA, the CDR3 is TGTGCCAGCAGTCCCGACAGGCTCAGAGGTCAGCCCCAGCATTTT.

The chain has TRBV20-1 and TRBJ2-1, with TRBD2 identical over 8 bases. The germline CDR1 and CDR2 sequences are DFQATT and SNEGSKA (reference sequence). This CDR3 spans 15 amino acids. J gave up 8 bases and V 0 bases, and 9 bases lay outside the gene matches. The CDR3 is CSARDSGRALHEQFF. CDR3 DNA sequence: TGCAGTGCTAGAGATTCCGGGAGGGCCCTCCATGAGCAGTTCTTC.

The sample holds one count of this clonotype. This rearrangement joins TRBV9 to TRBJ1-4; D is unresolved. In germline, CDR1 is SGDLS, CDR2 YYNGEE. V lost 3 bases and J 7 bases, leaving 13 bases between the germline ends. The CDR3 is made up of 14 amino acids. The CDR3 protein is CASSATNGGEKLFF. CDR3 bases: TGTGCCAGCAGCGCGACAAATGGAGGTGAAAAACTGTTTTTT. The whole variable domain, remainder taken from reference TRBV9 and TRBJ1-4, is DSGVTQTPKHLITATGQRVTLRCSPRSGDLSVYWYQQSLDQGLQFLIQYYNGEERAKGNILERFSAQQFPDLHSELNLSSLELGDSALYFCASSATNGGEKLFFGSGTQLSVL.

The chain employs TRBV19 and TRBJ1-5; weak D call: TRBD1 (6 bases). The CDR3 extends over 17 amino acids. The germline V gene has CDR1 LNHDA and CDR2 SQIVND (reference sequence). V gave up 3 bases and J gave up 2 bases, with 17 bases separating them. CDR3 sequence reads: CASSIREGGSRNQPQHF. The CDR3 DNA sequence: TGTGCCAGTAGTATCAGAGAAGGGGGGAGTCGCAATCAGCCCCAGCATTTT.

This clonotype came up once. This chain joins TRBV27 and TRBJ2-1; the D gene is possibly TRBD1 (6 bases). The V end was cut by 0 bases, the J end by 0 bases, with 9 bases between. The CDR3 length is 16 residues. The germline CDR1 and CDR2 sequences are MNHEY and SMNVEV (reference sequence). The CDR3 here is CASSLSGAYSYNEQFF. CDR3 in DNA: TGTGCCAGCAGTTTATCGGGGGCTTACTCCTACAATGAGCAGTTCTTC.

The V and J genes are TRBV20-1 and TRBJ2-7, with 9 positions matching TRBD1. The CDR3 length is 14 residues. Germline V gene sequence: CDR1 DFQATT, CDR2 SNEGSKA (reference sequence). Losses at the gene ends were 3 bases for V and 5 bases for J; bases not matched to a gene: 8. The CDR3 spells CSASTGGFWNEQYF. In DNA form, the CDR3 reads TGCAGTGCTAGTACAGGGGGCTTTTGGAACGAGCAGTACTTC.

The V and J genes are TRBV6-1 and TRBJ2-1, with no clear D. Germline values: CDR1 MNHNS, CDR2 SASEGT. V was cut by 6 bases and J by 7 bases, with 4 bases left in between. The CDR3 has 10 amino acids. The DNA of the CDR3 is TGTGCCAGCAGAGGGAATGAGCAGTTCTTC. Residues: CASRGNEQFF.

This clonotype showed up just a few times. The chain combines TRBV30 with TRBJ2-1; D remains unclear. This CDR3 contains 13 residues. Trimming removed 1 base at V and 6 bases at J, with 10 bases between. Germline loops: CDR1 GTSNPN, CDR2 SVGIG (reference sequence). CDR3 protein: CAWSGTQVNEQFF. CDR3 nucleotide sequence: TGTGCCTGGAGTGGAACTCAGGTCAATGAGCAGTTCTTC.

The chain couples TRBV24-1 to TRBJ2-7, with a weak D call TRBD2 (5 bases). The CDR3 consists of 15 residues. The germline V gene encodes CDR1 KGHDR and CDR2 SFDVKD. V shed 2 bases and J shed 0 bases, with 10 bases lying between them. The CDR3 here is CATSDSRTRSYEQYF. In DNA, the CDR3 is TGTGCCACCAGTGATTCCCGGACTCGCTCCTACGAGCAGTACTTC.

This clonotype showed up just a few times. CDR3 protein: CSAQWGQGTVGAFF. The CDR3 DNA follows: TGCAGTGCTCAGTGGGGACAGGGTACTGTAGGAGCTTTCTTT. V is TRBV20-1 and J is TRBJ1-1; 9 nucleotides agree with TRBD1. This CDR3 contains 14 residues. Germline lookup yields CDR1 DFQATT and CDR2 SNEGSKA (reference sequence). V lost 5 bases and J lost 10; bases outside the gene matches: 14.

CDR3 in amino acids: CASSIDQGTPQHF. The CDR3 DNA follows: TGTGCCAGTAGTATAGATCAGGGTACGCCCCAGCATTTT. V gene TRBV19 combines with J gene TRBJ1-5; D possibly corresponds to TRBD1 (5 bases). The CDR3 sequence is 13 residues long. Looked up from germline, CDR1 is LNHDA and CDR2 is SQIVND (reference sequence). Between the trimmed V and J ends, which lost 0 bases and 9 bases, there was a span of 9 bases.